Listed here are 29 T cell receptor beta chains from one sample, sequenced in a study of cytomegalovirus exposure and HLA in healthy donors (dated by TCRdb to about 2017). Libraries were built with the immunoSEQ multiplex PCR assay. TCRdb re-hosts the immuneACCESS table, in-frame sequences only. Its copies lack some clones; in the studies checked, an unresolved V gene accounts for under half of them, and the cause for the rest is not known. A total of under 150,000 clones appear in this sample, roughly nine tenths of them only once. In total, the top ten clones hold 0.6% to 0.8% of the sample. Material: PBMCs. These receptor sequences come from a young man in good health and CMV-seronegative.

The chain joins TRBV5-5 to TRBJ2-2; TRBD2 matches 8 bases. The germline V gene has CDR1 SGHKS and CDR2 YYEKEE (reference sequence). With V trimmed by 0 bases and J by 6 bases, 4 bases remained unmatched. The CDR3 totals 15 residues. CDR3 in DNA: TGTGCCAGCAGCTTGGCGGGGGGGGACCCCGGGGAGCTGTTTTTT. Protein sequence: CASSLAGGDPGELFF.

The chain employs TRBV5-1 and TRBJ2-5, with 8 bases aligning to TRBD2. Germline V gene sequence: CDR1 SGHRS, CDR2 YFSETQ. The V gene end was trimmed by 0 bases and the J gene end by 2 bases; junction bases not matched to a gene: 3. The CDR3 is 15 amino acids. For the CDR3, the DNA is TGCGCCAGCAGCTTGGATTTAGCGGGGCAAGAGACCCAGTACTTC. It specifies CASSLDLAGQETQYF.

The rearrangement links TRBV19 to TRBJ2-1; no definite D call. In germline, CDR1 is LNHDA, CDR2 SQIVND (reference sequence). Trimming removed 3 bases from V and 4 bases from J, with 13 bases in between. The CDR3 runs to 15 residues. The CDR3 DNA is TGTGCCAGTAGTATCTCTAGATACTCTTACAATGAGCAGTTCTTC. It is translated as CASSISRYSYNEQFF.

The V call is TRBV9, the J call TRBJ1-2, with 9 bases identical to TRBD1. The V gene end was trimmed by 4 bases and the J gene end by 4 bases; junction bases not matched to a gene: 5. The germline CDR1 and CDR2 sequences are SGDLS and YYNGEE. The CDR3 consists of 14 residues. The CDR3 loop is CASSPRTGAYGYTF. CDR3 nucleotide sequence: TGTGCCAGCAGCCCAAGGACAGGGGCCTATGGCTACACCTTC.

This chain uses TRBV27 with TRBJ2-1; perhaps TRBD2 as D (6 bases). CDR1 is MNHEY and CDR2 is SMNVEV in the germline V gene (reference sequence). V was pared by 2 bases and J by 8 bases, with 22 bases between. The CDR3 length is 17 residues. The DNA for the CDR3 is TGTGCCAGCAGTTTAAGGGTGCGGTCGGGAGAGGGACATGAGCAGTTCTTC. This translates into CASSLRVRSGEGHEQFF.

V and J are TRBV29-1 and TRBJ2-7; D perhaps matches TRBD1 (6 bases). The CDR3 runs to 15 residues. V was clipped by 0 bases and J by 2 bases, with 14 bases between them. Germline CDR1 reads SQVTM; CDR2 reads ANQGSEA. The CDR3 reads CSVEDPRGPPYEQYF. The CDR3 coding sequence is TGCAGCGTTGAAGATCCCAGGGGCCCACCCTACGAGCAGTACTTC.

The chain is built from TRBV27 and TRBJ1-4; possibly TRBD1 for D (5 bases). The germline V and J ends were trimmed by 5 bases and 8 bases, with 12 bases remaining between them. The germline CDR1 and CDR2 sequences are MNHEY and SMNVEV (reference sequence). The length of the CDR3 is 13 residues. CDR3 in amino acids: CASSLGTREKLFF. The CDR3 nucleotides read TGTGCCAGCAGTCTTGGGACTCGAGAAAAACTGTTTTTT. Using reference TRBV27 and TRBJ1-4 for the parts outside the CDR3, the full variable domain is EAQVTQNPRYLITVTGKKLTVTCSQNMNHEYMSWYRQDPGLGLRQIYYSMNVEVTDKGDVPEGYKVSRKEKRNFPLILESPSPNQTSLYFCASSLGTREKLFFGSGTQLSVL.

V usage is TRBV30 and J usage is TRBJ2-6; tentatively, D is TRBD1 (6 bases). Germline V gene data show CDR1 as GTSNPN and CDR2 as SVGIG (reference sequence). The V end was cut by 1 base, the J end by 0 bases, with 7 bases between. This CDR3 contains 15 residues. CDR3 sequence: CAWSGGGSGANVLTF. DNA of the CDR3: TGTGCCTGGAGTGGAGGGGGCTCTGGGGCCAACGTCCTGACTTTC.

This sequence joins TRBV5-1 and TRBJ2-1, with 11 bases that match TRBD2. The CDR3 extends over 18 amino acids. V lost 1 base to trimming and J lost 0 bases; unmatched junction nucleotides: 6. Germline loops: CDR1 SGHRS, CDR2 YFSETQ. This CDR3 reads CASSLILAGVSSYNEQFF. DNA of the CDR3: TGCGCCAGCAGCTTGATACTAGCGGGGGTTAGCTCCTACAATGAGCAGTTCTTC.

The chain is built from TRBV7-8 and TRBJ2-7; no clear D gene. CDR3 length: 15 residues. Germline-derived CDR1 and CDR2 are SGHVS and FQNEAQ. Trimming stripped 3 bases from V and 3 bases from J, with 15 bases between. The CDR3 DNA reads as TGTGCCAGCAGCTTGGGTAGGAGCTGGGGCTACGAGCAGTACGTC. Its translation: CASSLGRSWGYEQYV.

This chain joins TRBV11-2 and TRBJ1-1, with TRBD1 matching over 7 bases. This CDR3 has 15 amino acids. CDR1 and CDR2 from the germline V gene are SGHAT and FQNNGV. Trimming cost V 1 base and J 0 bases; bases outside gene matches: 2. CDR3 bases: TGTGCCAGCAGCTTAGCGGACAGGATGAACACTGAAGCTTTCTTT. This sequence encodes CASSLADRMNTEAFF.

A single count supports this clone. The V gene is TRBV27, the J gene TRBJ2-7, with D tentatively TRBD1 (6 bases). The germline V gene encodes CDR1 MNHEY and CDR2 SMNVEV (reference sequence). V was shortened by 1 base and J by 2 bases, with 12 bases between the two germline ends. The CDR3 is 15 amino acids. CDR3 protein: CASSLYGTLPYEQYV. The CDR3 region has the DNA TGTGCCAGCAGTTTATACGGGACATTACCCTACGAGCAGTACGTC.

This chain joins TRBV9 and TRBJ1-2, with D tentatively TRBD1 (6 bases). V was shortened by 3 bases and J by 8 bases, with 11 bases between the two germline ends. Germline assignment: CDR1 SGDLS and CDR2 YYNGEE. The length of the CDR3 is 12 residues. CDR3 sequence: CASSDRVGGYTF. As DNA, the CDR3 is TGTGCCAGCAGCGACAGGGTGGGGGGCTACACCTTC.

The CDR3, as DNA: TGTGCCAGCAGCCACCTAGCGGGAGAACCCTACAATGAGCAGTTCTTC. It codes for CASSHLAGEPYNEQFF. The chain combines TRBV9 with TRBJ2-1; the match to TRBD2 covers 10 bases. The V gene's germline CDR1 is SGDLS and CDR2 YYNGEE. With 4 bases clipped from V and 2 bases from J, the junction kept 6 bases outside the gene matches. CDR3 length equals 16 residues.

The table lists this clone with a few counts. The V gene is TRBV25-1, the J gene TRBJ1-4, with D perhaps matching TRBD1 (6 bases). Germline V gene lookup returns CDR1 MGHDK and CDR2 SYGVNS. CDR3 length: 15 residues. V was shortened by 2 bases and J by 7 bases, with 14 bases between the two germline ends. Here the CDR3 reads CASSEPTGLSEKLFF. The CDR3 DNA reads TGTGCCAGCAGTGAACCGACAGGACTCAGTGAAAAACTGTTTTTT.

This rearrangement joins TRBV4-2 to TRBJ1-1; no firm D call. The CDR3 covers 14 residues. V was cut by 5 bases and J by 1 base, with 11 bases left in between. CDR1 LGHNA and CDR2 YNFKEQ come from the germline V gene. The CDR3 protein is CASSRTEANTEAFF. DNA for the CDR3: TGTGCCAGCAGCAGAACCGAAGCGAACACTGAAGCTTTCTTT.

V gene TRBV5-1 combines with J gene TRBJ2-3; possible D gene TRBD2, 6 bases. Germline lookup yields CDR1 SGHRS and CDR2 YFSETQ. This CDR3 has 16 residues. Trimming pared 3 bases from V and 0 bases from J, leaving 14 bases between. The CDR3 DNA sequence: TGCGCCAGCAGCTCCAACCGGGGGACTAGCACAGATACGCAGTATTTT. The encoded protein is CASSSNRGTSTDTQYF.

The rearrangement uses TRBV7-2 and TRBJ2-7, with D maybe TRBD2 (7 bases). Germline CDR1 reads SGHTA; CDR2 reads FQGNSA. The CDR3 totals 14 residues. The V end lost 1 base, the J end lost 5 bases, and 12 bases lay between the germline ends. The DNA for the CDR3 is TGTGCCAGCAGCTTAGGAACAGGGAGGGACGAGCAGTACGTC. Its protein is CASSLGTGRDEQYV.

This rearrangement joins TRBV19 to TRBJ2-5; possible D gene TRBD2, 6 bases. Germline CDR1 is LNHDA and CDR2 is SQIVND (reference sequence). The CDR3 runs to 13 residues. The V gene lost 6 bases and the J gene lost 3 bases, with 11 bases spanning the gap. CDR3 sequence (DNA): TGTGCCAGTAGCAAGGGGAGGAAAGAGACCCAGTACTTC. Translation: CASSKGRKETQYF.

The chain combines TRBV18 with TRBJ2-5, with 10 bases matching TRBD1. V trimming: 3 bases; J trimming: 2 bases; junction bases outside the gene matches: 0. This CDR3 has 14 residues. CDR1 and CDR2 from the germline V gene are KGHSH and LQKENI. The CDR3 protein is CASSPDRGQETQYF. The DNA of the CDR3 is TGTGCCAGCTCACCGGACAGGGGGCAAGAGACCCAGTACTTC.

The chain links TRBV4-3 to TRBJ1-3; tentatively, D is TRBD1 (5 bases). The CDR3 length is 16 residues. V was shortened by 0 bases and J by 0 bases, with 9 bases between the two germline ends. CDR1 and CDR2 from the germline V gene are LGHNA and YSLEER. CDR3: CASSQERGFSGNTIYF. The CDR3 DNA follows: TGCGCCAGCAGCCAAGAAAGGGGATTCTCTGGAAACACCATATATTTT.

The V gene is TRBV6-5, the J gene TRBJ2-2, with D possibly TRBD2 on 7 matching bases. Germline loops: CDR1 MNHEY, CDR2 SVGAGI. V gave up 4 bases and J gave up 6 bases, with 15 bases separating them. The CDR3 extends over 15 amino acids. CDR3 in amino acids: CASSWGGAGAGELFF. The DNA of the CDR3 is TGTGCCAGCAGTTGGGGGGGCGCTGGTGCCGGGGAGCTGTTTTTT.

The DNA of the CDR3 is TGCGCCAGCAGATGCCGGGAAAATGCCACTGAAGCTTTCTTT. It translates to CASRCRENATEAFF. The rearrangement uses TRBV23-1 and TRBJ1-1; D unresolved. TRBV23-1 carries the ORF label, with uncertain function. This CDR3 spans 14 amino acids. The ends were cut back, 6 bases at V and 4 bases at J, with 15 bases in the middle.

The chain is built from TRBV28 and TRBJ2-1, with 10 bases that match TRBD1. J lost 3 bases, V lost 5 bases, and 4 bases had no gene match. Germline V lookup: CDR1 MDHEN, CDR2 SYDVKM. The CDR3 covers 15 residues. The CDR3 here is CASSIGQGVYNEQFF. In DNA, the CDR3 is TGTGCCAGCAGTATAGGACAGGGGGTCTACAATGAGCAGTTCTTC.

The genes are TRBV11-2 and TRBJ2-7, with D possibly being TRBD1 (6 bases). This CDR3 spans 14 amino acids. Trimming removed 5 bases at V and 0 bases at J, with 11 bases between. Germline CDR1 is SGHAT and CDR2 is FQNNGV. CDR3 amino acids: CASSVGRGSYEQYV. CDR3 nucleotide sequence: TGTGCCAGCAGCGTAGGCAGGGGCTCCTACGAGCAGTACGTC.

The CDR3 reads CASSQDLLRQYF. Here the CDR3 DNA reads TGCGCCAGCAGCCAAGATCTGTTGCGGCAGTACTTC. The chain recombines TRBV4-1 with TRBJ2-7; no clear D. Trimming left V 0 bases short and J 9 bases short, with 9 bases between. Per the germline V gene, CDR1 is MGHRA and CDR2 is YSYEKL. The CDR3 is made up of 12 amino acids.

The genes are TRBV6-1 and TRBJ2-1, with TRBD1 identical over 7 bases. The junction had 6 bases not matched to a gene; V was cut back by 4 bases and J by 3 bases. The CDR3 runs 15 residues. Per germline, CDR1 MNHNS and CDR2 SASEGT. The CDR3 DNA reads as TGTGCCAGCAGTGCCAGACAGGGAAACTACAATGAGCAGTTCTTC. Translating it yields CASSARQGNYNEQFF.

The chain links TRBV27 to TRBJ1-2; perhaps TRBD1 as D (6 bases). Trimming shortened V by 2 bases and J by 5 bases, and 6 bases separated the two germline ends. The CDR3 loop spans 12 amino acids. Germline CDR1 and CDR2: MNHEY and SMNVEV (reference sequence). Here the CDR3 DNA reads TGTGCCAGCAGTTTAAGGGGGTATGGCTACACCTTC. It encodes CASSLRGYGYTF.

The J gene is TRBJ2-5, the V gene TRBV5-1; 13 nucleotides agree with TRBD2. The CDR3 contains 15 residues. Trimming removed 5 bases from V and 5 bases from J; junction bases left unmatched: 6. Germline lookup yields CDR1 SGHRS and CDR2 YFSETQ. DNA of the CDR3: TGCGCCAGCAGACTGACTAGCGGGGGGTCGGAGACCCAGTACTTC. This sequence encodes CASRLTSGGSETQYF.